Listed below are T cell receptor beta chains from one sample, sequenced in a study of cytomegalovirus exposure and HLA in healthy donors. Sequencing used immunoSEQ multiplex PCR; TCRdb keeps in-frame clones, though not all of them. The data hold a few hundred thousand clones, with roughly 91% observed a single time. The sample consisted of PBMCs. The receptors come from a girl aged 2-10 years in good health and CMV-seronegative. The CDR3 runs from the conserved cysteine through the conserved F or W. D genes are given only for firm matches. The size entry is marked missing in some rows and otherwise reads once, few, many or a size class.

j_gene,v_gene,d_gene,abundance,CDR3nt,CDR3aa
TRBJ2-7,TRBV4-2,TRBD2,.,TGTGCCAGCAGCCAAGATGGGACTAGCGGGCTCTCCTACGAGCAGTACTTC,CASSQDGTSGLSYEQYF
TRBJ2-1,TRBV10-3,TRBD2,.,TGTGCCACCGGAGGAAGTAGCGGGAGGGCGGAATACAATGAGCAGTTCTTC,CATGGSSGRAEYNEQFF
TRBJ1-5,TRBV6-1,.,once,TGTGCCAGCAGACCCGACAGTATGAATCAGCCCCAGCATTTT,CASRPDSMNQPQHF
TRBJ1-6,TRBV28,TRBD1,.,TGTGCCAGCAGTTCCGGGACAGGAACAAATTCACCCCTCCACTTT,CASSSGTGTNSPLHF
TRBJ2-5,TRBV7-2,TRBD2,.,TGTGCCAGCAGCTTCCGTTGGACTAGCGCAAGGGAGACCCAGTACTTC,CASSFRWTSARETQYF
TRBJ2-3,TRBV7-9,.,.,TGTGCCAGCAGCGACCGGGGAGGGAAGGGGGCAGATACGCAGTATTTT,CASSDRGGKGADTQYF
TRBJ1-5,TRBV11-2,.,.,TGTGCCAGCAGCTTAGGTCCGACAGTTCAGCCCCAGCATTTT,CASSLGPTVQPQHF
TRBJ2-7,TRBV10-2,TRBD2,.,TGCGCCAGCAGTATTTTTCGGGGGGGGCCTTACGAGCAGTACTTC,CASSIFRGGPYEQYF
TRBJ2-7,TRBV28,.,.,TGTGCCAGCAGGGCTAACAGGGACTCCTACGAGCAGTACTTC,CASRANRDSYEQYF
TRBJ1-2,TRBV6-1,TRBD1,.,TGTGCCAGCAGCTCGACAGGGGGTAATGGCTACACCTTC,CASSSTGGNGYTF
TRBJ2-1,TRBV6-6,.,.,TGTGCCAGCAGATATACAGGAGACTCCTACAATGAGCAGTTCTTC,CASRYTGDSYNEQFF
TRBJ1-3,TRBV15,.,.,TGTGCCACCAGCAGAGATAGCGTTTGGGGACTCGGGAACACCATATATTTT,CATSRDSVWGLGNTIYF
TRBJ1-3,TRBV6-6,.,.,TGTGCCAGCAGAGACAGGCCGGTAAACACCATATATTTT,CASRDRPVNTIYF
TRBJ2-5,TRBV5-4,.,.,TGTGCCAGCAGCTTGACTGAAGAGACCCAGTACTTC,CASSLTEETQYF
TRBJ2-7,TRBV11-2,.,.,TGTGCCAGCAGCTTAGACTATCTCTACGAGCAGTACTTC,CASSLDYLYEQYF
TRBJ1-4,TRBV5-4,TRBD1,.,TGTGCCAGCAGCTTGGTGGGACAGGGGGCCACTAATGAAAAACTGTTTTTT,CASSLVGQGATNEKLFF
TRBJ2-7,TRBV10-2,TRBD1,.,TGCGCCAGCAGTGAGTCAGGGGGCACACACGAGCAGTACTTC,CASSESGGTHEQYF
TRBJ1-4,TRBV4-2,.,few,TGTGCCAGCAGCCAAGCCGAGTCAGGAAATGAAAAACTGTTTTTT,CASSQAESGNEKLFF
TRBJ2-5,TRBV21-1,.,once,TGTGCCGGGGCAAGGGAGACCCAGTACTTC,CAGARETQYF
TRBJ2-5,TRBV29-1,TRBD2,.,TGCAGCGTCCTGGGACTAGCGGGAGGGAGGGAGACCCAGTACTTC,CSVLGLAGGRETQYF
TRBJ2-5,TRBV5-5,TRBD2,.,TGTGCCAGCAGCCCAGACGGACTAGCCGGAGAGACCCAGTACTTC,CASSPDGLAGETQYF
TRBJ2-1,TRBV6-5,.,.,TGTGCCAGCAGTTACAACAGCCTCAATGAGCAGTTCTTC,CASSYNSLNEQFF
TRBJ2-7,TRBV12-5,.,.,TGTGCTAGTGGCCCGGCGGGTCTCGCGGGGGAGCAGTACTTC,CASGPAGLAGEQYF
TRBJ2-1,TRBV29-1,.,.,TGCAGCGTTGGCGGGACCGCGACCTCTAATGAGCAGTTCTTC,CSVGGTATSNEQFF
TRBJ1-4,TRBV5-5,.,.,TGTGCCAGCAGCTTGAGTGATCGGGAGGAAAAACTGTTTTTT,CASSLSDREEKLFF
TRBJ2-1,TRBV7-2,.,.,TGTGCCAGCAGCTTGTACGGCAATGAGCAGTTCTTC,CASSLYGNEQFF
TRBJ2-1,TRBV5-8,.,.,TGTGCCAGCAGACCGTGGGGAGCGACCTACAATGAGCAGTTCTTC,CASRPWGATYNEQFF
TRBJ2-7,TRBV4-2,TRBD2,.,TGTGCCAGCAGCCAAGAACTAGCGGGGGACTCCTACGAGCAGTACTTC,CASSQELAGDSYEQYF
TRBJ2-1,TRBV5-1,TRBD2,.,TGCGCCAGCAGCCCCAGCGGGGGGGCCGATGAGCAGTTCTTC,CASSPSGGADEQFF
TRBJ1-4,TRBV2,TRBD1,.,TGTGCCAGCAGGCTTGGGACAGGGGCTGAAAAACTGTTTTTT,CASRLGTGAEKLFF
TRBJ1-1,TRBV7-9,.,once,TGTTCCAGCAGCTTTAGCGGGTTCGGTGTCGCTGAAGCTTTCTTT,CSSSFSGFGVAEAFF
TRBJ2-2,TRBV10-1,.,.,TGCGCCAGCAGTGACCTCCGCGGGGCGAACACCGGGGAGCTGTTTTTT,CASSDLRGANTGELFF
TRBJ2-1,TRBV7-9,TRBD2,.,TGTGCCAGCGGGGGCTTTTCGGCGGGGGGTTATGAGCAGTTCTTC,CASGGFSAGGYEQFF
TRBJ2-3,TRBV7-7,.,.,TGTGCTAGCAGCCCTGGGACAATGGGGGGCACAGATACGCAGTATTTT,CASSPGTMGGTDTQYF
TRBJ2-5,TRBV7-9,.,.,TGTTCCAGCAGCTTAGGGTCGGGGGGCCGTCTACAAGAGACCCAGTACTTC,CSSSLGSGGRLQETQYF
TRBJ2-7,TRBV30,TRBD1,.,TGTGCCTGGAGTGTACGCAGGGGGAAGCACTACGAGCAGTACTTC,CAWSVRRGKHYEQYF
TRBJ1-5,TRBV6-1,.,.,TGTGCCAGCAGTCCCCCGGGCAATCAGCCCCAGCATTTT,CASSPPGNQPQHF
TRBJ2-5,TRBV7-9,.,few,TGTGCCAGCAGCTTACTCCAAGAGACCCAGTACTTC,CASSLLQETQYF
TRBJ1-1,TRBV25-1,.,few,TGTGCCAGCAGTCAGGGGAACACTGAAGCTTTCTTT,CASSQGNTEAFF
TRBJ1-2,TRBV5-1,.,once,TGCGCCAGCAGAGGGGGGGGCGACGGCTACACCTTC,CASRGGGDGYTF
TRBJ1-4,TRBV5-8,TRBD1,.,TGTGCCAGCAGCCCGACAGGGGACACTGAAAAACTGTTTTTT,CASSPTGDTEKLFF
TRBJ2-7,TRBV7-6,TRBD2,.,TGTGCCAGCAGCCAGAGCGGGGGGGCCGGCTACGAGCAGTACTTC,CASSQSGGAGYEQYF